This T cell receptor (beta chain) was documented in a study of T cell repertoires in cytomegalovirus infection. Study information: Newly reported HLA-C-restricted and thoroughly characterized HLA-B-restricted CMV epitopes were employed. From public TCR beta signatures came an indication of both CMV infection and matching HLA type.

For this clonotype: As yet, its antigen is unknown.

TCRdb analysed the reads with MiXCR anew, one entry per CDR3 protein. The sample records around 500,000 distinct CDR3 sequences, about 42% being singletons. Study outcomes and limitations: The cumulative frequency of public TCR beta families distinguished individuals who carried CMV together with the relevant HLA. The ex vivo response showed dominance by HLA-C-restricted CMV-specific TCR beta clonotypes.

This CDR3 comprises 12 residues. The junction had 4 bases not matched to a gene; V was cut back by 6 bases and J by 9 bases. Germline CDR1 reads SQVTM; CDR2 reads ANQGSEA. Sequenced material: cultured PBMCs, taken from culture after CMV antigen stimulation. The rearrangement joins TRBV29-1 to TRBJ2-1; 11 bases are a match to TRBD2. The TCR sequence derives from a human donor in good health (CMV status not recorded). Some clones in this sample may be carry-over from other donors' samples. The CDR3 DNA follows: TGCAGCGTCGGGACTAGCGGCGCTGAGCAGTTCTTC. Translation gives CSVGTSGAEQFF.